This TCR beta chain was identified in a study of cytomegalovirus exposure and HLA in healthy donors. With regard to this clone: As yet, its antigen is unknown.

Study conclusions and caveats: The classifier, whose performance was assessed in both the original and validation cohorts, reportedly diagnosed cytomegalovirus status with high specificity and sensitivity.

The PCR had 60 Vbeta and 13 Jbeta primers. Sequencing used immunoSEQ multiplex PCR; TCRdb keeps in-frame clones, though not all of them. The table shows about 180,000 clones, with less than 90% occurring only once. V was pared by 0 bases and J by 2 bases, with 3 bases of the junction left unmatched. The CDR3 totals 15 residues. CDR1 and CDR2 (germline): LGHNA, YSLEER. The origin of this receptor is a girl between 5 and 17 years old in good health and CMV-seropositive. The sequenced material came from PBMCs. This rearrangement joins TRBV4-3 to TRBJ1-2; the match to TRBD1 covers 7 bases. CDR3 coding DNA: TGCGCCAGCAGCCAAGATTGGGGACAGAACTATGGCTACACCTTC. This sequence encodes CASSQDWGQNYGYTF.